These 13 T cell receptor beta chains were all obtained from the same sample, sequenced in a study of blood T cell repertoires in COVID-19. Using immunoSEQ multiplex PCR, the repertoire was profiled, and TCRdb retains in-frame clones only, with some absent. The repertoire holds 60,000 to 65,000 clones, with approximately 82% as singletons. Sequenced: peripheral blood. Receptor source: a woman aged 55-70 years with acute or convalescent COVID-19.

The chain couples TRBV3-1 (or the pseudogene TRBV3-2) to TRBJ1-2; 8 bases are shared with TRBD1. The CDR3 has 12 residues. The junction had 0 bases not matched to a gene; V was cut back by 2 bases and J by 7 bases. CDR1 is LGHDT, CDR2 YNNKEL, per germline (reference sequence). This chain's CDR3 is CASSQTGGGYTF. CDR3 DNA sequence: TGTGCCAGCAGCCAAACAGGGGGTGGCTACACCTTC.

The chain employs TRBV11-2 and TRBJ2-1, with D possibly matching TRBD2 (5 bases). Germline V lookup: CDR1 SGHAT, CDR2 FQNNGV. The CDR3 sequence is 17 residues long. Trimming took off 1 base at V and 1 base at J, with 14 bases between the two ends. The CDR3 sequence is CASSLGWQRWSYNEQFF. CDR3 DNA: TGTGCCAGCAGCTTAGGCTGGCAGCGGTGGTCCTACAATGAGCAGTTCTTC.

The J gene is TRBJ2-5, the V gene TRBV5-6, with D perhaps TRBD1 (5 bases). V dropped 0 bases and J dropped 7 bases, with 16 bases sitting between them. In germline, CDR1 is SGHDT, CDR2 YYEEEE. The CDR3 loop spans 15 amino acids. CDR3 residues: CASSLASGSRGTQYF. The CDR3 nucleotides read TGTGCCAGCAGCTTGGCCTCAGGGTCTAGGGGGACCCAGTACTTC.

V usage is TRBV30 and J usage is TRBJ2-3; D unresolved. Trimming cost V 4 bases and J 3 bases, with 17 bases left between them. Germline assignment: CDR1 GTSNPN and CDR2 SVGIG (reference sequence). The CDR3 has 15 amino acids. The CDR3: CAWISGTIRTDTQYF. The CDR3 coding sequence is TGTGCCTGGATTTCAGGAACAATTAGGACAGATACGCAGTATTTT.

In this sample, this clone turned up a few times. The chain employs TRBV3-1 (or the pseudogene TRBV3-2) and TRBJ1-5; D not resolved. Trimming left V 4 bases short and J 2 bases short, with 12 bases between. The CDR3 has 15 amino acids. Germline V gene lookup returns CDR1 LGHDT and CDR2 YNNKEL (reference sequence). CDR3 in amino acids: CASSPTLQGNQPQHF. CDR3 nucleotide sequence: TGTGCCAGCAGCCCCACTCTGCAGGGCAATCAGCCCCAGCATTTT.

The rearrangement uses TRBV7-2 and TRBJ2-7; possible D gene TRBD1, 5 bases. This CDR3 comprises 15 residues. V shed 3 bases and J shed 1 base, with 13 bases lying between them. CDR1 SGHTA and CDR2 FQGNSA come from the germline V gene. The CDR3 bases are TGTGCCAGCAGCTTGGTCTGGACACAATCCTACGAGCAGTACTTC. Its protein product is CASSLVWTQSYEQYF.

The V gene is TRBV3-1 (or the pseudogene TRBV3-2), the J gene TRBJ1-4; 7 bases map to TRBD1. The V segment lost 0 bases and the J segment 8 bases; nucleotides outside the gene matches: 3. The CDR3 is made up of 14 amino acids. The germline CDR1 and CDR2 sequences are LGHDT and YNNKEL (reference sequence). Here the CDR3 DNA reads TGTGCCAGCAGCCAAGATACCAGGGGGGAAAAACTGTTTTTT. It yields the protein CASSQDTRGEKLFF.

The rearrangement links TRBV2 to TRBJ2-3; no definite D call. Germline V CDR1 and CDR2: SNHLY, FYNNEI. Trimming removed 2 bases from V and 7 bases from J, with 10 bases in between. The CDR3 runs 13 residues. DNA for the CDR3: TGTGCCAGCAGTGAAATTATCCCCTATACGCAGTATTTT. This sequence encodes CASSEIIPYTQYF.

The J gene is TRBJ1-5, the V gene TRBV4-1; D not resolved. The CDR3 is made up of 13 amino acids. Trimming pared 1 base from V and 9 bases from J, leaving 10 bases between. Germline V gives CDR1 MGHRA, CDR2 YSYEKL. The CDR3 coding sequence is TGCGCCAGCAGCCAAGCAATCGTCGGGCCCCAGCATTTT. Encoded protein: CASSQAIVGPQHF.

This clone was counted between two and nine times. The gene calls are TRBV27 and TRBJ1-6; TRBD1 aligns across 8 bases. V shed 4 bases, J shed 11 bases, and the junction held 10 bases outside the gene matches. The CDR3 extends over 15 amino acids. Germline CDR1 MNHEY, CDR2 SMNVEV (reference sequence). Written as DNA, the CDR3 is TGTGCCAGCAGTTCAACCGGACAGGGTAGAACACCCCTCCACTTT. This encodes CASSSTGQGRTPLHF.

This chain uses TRBV11-1 with TRBJ2-7; D perhaps matches TRBD2 (5 bases). The CDR3 contains 15 residues. Trimming removed 3 bases at V and 4 bases at J, with 16 bases between. The germline V gene has CDR1 SGHAT and CDR2 FQDESV (reference sequence). The CDR3 bases are TGTGCCAGCAGCTTTGCATCCTCGGGGATATACGAGCAGTACTTC. It codes for CASSFASSGIYEQYF.

This sequence joins TRBV10-3 and TRBJ1-6; a possible D gene is TRBD1 (6 bases). This CDR3 comprises 14 residues. Germline V gene lookup returns CDR1 ENHRY and CDR2 SYGVKD. Trimming stripped 5 bases from V and 9 bases from J, with 14 bases between. The CDR3 loop reads CAISSGTITSPLHF. DNA of the CDR3: TGTGCCATCAGTTCCGGGACAATCACTTCACCCCTCCACTTT.

This clone was detected only once. V gene TRBV5-1 combines with J gene TRBJ2-3; 11 positions agree with TRBD2. CDR1 is SGHRS, CDR2 YFSETQ, per germline. Losses at the gene ends were 0 bases for V and 5 bases for J; bases not matched to a gene: 8. The CDR3 is 17 amino acids. The CDR3 loop reads CASSLVVSGGARDTQYF. The DNA for the CDR3 is TGCGCCAGCAGCTTGGTGGTTAGCGGGGGGGCGAGAGATACGCAGTATTTT.